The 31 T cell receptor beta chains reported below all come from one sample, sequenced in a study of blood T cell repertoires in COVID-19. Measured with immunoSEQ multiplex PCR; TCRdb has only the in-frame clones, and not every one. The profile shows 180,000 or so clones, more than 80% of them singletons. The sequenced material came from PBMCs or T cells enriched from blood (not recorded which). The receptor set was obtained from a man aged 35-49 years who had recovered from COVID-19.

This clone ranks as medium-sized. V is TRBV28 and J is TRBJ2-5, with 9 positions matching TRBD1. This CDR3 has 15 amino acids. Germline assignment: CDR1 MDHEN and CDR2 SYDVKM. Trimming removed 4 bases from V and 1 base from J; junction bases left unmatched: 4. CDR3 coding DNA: TGTGCCAGCAGTTCAGGACAGGGGTTCCAAGAGACCCAGTACTTC. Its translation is CASSSGQGFQETQYF.

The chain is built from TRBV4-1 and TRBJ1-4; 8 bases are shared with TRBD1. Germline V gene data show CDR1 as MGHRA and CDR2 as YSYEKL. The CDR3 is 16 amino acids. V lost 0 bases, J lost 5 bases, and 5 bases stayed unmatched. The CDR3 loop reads CASSQDPGGANEKLFF. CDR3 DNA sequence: TGCGCCAGCAGCCAAGATCCAGGGGGCGCAAATGAAAAACTGTTTTTT.

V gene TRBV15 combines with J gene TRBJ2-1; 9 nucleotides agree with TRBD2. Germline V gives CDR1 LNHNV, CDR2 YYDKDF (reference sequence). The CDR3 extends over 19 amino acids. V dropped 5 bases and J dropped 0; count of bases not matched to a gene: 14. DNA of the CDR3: TGTGCCACCAGCCCTCGCGGGGGGCGGGAGGGCAGCTCCTACAATGAGCAGTTCTTC. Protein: CATSPRGGREGSSYNEQFF.

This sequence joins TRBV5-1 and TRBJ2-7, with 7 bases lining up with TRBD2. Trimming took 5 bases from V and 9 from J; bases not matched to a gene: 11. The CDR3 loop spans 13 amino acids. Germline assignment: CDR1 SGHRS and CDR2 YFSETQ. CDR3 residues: CASSLSGGEWQYF. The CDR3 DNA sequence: TGCGCCAGCAGTCTTAGTGGGGGGGAATGGCAGTACTTC.

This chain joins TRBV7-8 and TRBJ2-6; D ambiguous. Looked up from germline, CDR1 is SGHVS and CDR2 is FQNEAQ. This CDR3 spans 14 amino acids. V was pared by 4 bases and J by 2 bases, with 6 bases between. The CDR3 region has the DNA TGTGCCAGCAGCTCCCAAACTGGGGCCAACGTCCTGACTTTC. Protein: CASSSQTGANVLTF.

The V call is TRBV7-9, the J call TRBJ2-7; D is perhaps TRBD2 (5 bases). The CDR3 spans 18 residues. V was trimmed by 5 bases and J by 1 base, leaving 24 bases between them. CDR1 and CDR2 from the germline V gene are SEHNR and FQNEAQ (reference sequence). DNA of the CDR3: TGTGCCAGCAGCCGCCCGCCCCCTGGAAGCGGTGTGTCCTACGAGCAGTACTTC. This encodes CASSRPPPGSGVSYEQYF.

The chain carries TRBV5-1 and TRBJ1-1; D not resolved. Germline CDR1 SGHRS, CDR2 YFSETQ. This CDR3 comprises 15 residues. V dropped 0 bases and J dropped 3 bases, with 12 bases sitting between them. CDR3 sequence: CASSLEGSGYTEAFF. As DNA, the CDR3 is TGCGCCAGCAGCTTGGAGGGCTCGGGGTACACTGAAGCTTTCTTT.

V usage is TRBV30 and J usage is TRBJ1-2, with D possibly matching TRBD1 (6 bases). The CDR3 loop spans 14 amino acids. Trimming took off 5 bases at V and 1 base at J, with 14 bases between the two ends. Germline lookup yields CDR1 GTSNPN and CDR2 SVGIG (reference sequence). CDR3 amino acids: CAWLGGAYNYGYTF. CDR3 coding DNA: TGTGCCTGGTTGGGGGGGGCATATAACTATGGCTACACCTTC.

CDR3 loop: CASSSYPGAGDEQYF. Here the CDR3 DNA reads TGCGCCAGCAGCTCGTACCCTGGGGCGGGGGACGAGCAGTACTTC. The chain joins TRBV5-1 to TRBJ2-7; 7 bases fit TRBD2. From germline, CDR1 is SGHRS and CDR2 YFSETQ. V gave up 3 bases and J gave up 5 bases; unmatched junction bases: 11. The CDR3 loop spans 15 amino acids.

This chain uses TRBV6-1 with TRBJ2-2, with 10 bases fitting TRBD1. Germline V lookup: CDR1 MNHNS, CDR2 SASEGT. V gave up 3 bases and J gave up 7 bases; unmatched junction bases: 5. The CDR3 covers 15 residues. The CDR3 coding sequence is TGTGCCAGCAGTGAGACAGGGGGCAAAGGCGGGGAGCTGTTTTTT. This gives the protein CASSETGGKGGELFF.

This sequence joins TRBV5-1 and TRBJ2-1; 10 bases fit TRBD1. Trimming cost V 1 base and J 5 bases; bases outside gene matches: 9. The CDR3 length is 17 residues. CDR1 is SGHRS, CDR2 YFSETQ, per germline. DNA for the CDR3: TGCGCCAGCAGCTTGTTGTCTTGGGACAGGGGTGACAATGAGCAGTTCTTC. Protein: CASSLLSWDRGDNEQFF.

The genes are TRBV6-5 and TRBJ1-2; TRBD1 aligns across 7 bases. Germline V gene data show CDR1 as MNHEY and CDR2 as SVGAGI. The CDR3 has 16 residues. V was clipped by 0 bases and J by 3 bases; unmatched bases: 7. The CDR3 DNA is TGTGCCAGCAGTTACTCGAAAATCACAGGGGACTATGGCTACACCTTC. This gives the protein CASSYSKITGDYGYTF.

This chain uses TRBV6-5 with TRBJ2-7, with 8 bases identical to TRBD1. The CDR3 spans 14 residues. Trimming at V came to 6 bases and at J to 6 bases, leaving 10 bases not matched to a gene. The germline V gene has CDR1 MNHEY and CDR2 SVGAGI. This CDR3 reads CASRTSGGSFEQYF. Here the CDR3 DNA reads TGTGCCAGCAGGACGTCAGGGGGCAGCTTCGAGCAGTACTTC.

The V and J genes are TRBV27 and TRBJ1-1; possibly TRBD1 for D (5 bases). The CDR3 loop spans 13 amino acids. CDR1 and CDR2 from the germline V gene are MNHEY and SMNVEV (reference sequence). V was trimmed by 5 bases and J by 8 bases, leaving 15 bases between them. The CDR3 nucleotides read TGTGCCAGCAGTACTAATTGGGGCTCCGAAGCTTTCTTT. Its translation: CASSTNWGSEAFF.

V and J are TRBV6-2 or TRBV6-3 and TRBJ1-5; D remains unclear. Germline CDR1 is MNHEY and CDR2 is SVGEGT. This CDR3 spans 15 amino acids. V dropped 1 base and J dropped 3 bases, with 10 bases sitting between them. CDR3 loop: CASSYFSPPNQPQHF. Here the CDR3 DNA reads TGTGCCAGCAGTTACTTCTCCCCCCCCAATCAGCCCCAGCATTTT.

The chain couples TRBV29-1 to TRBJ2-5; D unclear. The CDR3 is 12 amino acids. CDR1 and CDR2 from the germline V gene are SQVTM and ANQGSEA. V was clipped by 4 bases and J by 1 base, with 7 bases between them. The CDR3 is CSVGASQETQYF. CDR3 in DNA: TGCAGCGTTGGAGCTTCCCAAGAGACCCAGTACTTC.

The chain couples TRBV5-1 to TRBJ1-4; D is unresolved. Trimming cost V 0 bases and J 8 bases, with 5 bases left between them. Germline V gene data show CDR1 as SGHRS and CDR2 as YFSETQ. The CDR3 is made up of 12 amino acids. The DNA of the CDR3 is TGCGCCAGCAGCTTGGATGGCGAAAAACTGTTTTTT. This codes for CASSLDGEKLFF.

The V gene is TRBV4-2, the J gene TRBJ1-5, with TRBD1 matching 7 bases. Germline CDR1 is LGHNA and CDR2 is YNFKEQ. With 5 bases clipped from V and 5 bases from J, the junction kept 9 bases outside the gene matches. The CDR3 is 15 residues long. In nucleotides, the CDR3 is TGTGCCAGCAGCTTTCAGGGGGTGGGCGATCAGCCCCAGCATTTT. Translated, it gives CASSFQGVGDQPQHF.

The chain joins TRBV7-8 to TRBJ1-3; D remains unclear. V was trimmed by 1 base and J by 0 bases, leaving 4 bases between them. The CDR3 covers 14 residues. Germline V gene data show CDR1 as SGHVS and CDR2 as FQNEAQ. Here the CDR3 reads CASSLGLSGNTIYF. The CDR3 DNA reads TGTGCCAGCAGCTTAGGACTCTCTGGAAACACCATATATTTT.

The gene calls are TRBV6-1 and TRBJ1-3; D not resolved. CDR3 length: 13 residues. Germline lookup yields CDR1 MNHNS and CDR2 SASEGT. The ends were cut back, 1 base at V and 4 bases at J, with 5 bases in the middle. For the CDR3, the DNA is TGTGCCAGCAGTGAAGTCCCAGGAAACACCATATATTTT. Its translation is CASSEVPGNTIYF.

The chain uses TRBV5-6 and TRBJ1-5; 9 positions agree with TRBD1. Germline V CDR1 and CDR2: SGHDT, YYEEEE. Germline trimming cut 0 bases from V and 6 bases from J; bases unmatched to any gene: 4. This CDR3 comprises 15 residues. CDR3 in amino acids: CASSLAGQGFQPQHF. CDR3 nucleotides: TGTGCCAGCAGCTTGGCGGGACAGGGTTTTCAGCCCCAGCATTTT.

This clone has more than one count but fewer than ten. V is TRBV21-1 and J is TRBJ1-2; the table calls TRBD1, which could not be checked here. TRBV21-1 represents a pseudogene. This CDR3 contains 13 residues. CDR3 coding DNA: TGTGCCACCAACTCAGGGGTCCACTATGGCTACACCTTC. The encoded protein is CATNSGVHYGYTF.

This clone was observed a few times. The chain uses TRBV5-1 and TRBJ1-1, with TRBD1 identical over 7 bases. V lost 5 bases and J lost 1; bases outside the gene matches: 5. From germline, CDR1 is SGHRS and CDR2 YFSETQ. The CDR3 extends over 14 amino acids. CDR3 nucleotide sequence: TGCGCCAGCAGAACCGGGACAGCGAACACTGAAGCTTTCTTT. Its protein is CASRTGTANTEAFF.

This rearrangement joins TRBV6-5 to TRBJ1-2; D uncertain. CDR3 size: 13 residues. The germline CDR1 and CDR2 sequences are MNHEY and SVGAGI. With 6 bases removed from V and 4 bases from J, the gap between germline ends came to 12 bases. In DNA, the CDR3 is TGTGCCAGCAGCCAAACCAACACCTATGGCTACACCTTC. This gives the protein CASSQTNTYGYTF.

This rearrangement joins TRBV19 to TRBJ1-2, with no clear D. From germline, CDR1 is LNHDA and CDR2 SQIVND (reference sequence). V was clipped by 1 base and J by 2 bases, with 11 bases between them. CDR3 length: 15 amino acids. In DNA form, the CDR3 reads TGTGCCAGTAGTATAGGAGCCTTGCTCAACTATGGCTACACCTTC. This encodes CASSIGALLNYGYTF. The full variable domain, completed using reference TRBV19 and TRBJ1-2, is DGGITQSPKYLFRKEGQNVTLSCEQNLNHDAMYWYRQDPGQGLRLIYYSQIVNDFQKGDIAEGYSVSREKKESFPLTVTSAQKNPTAFYLCASSIGALLNYGYTFGSGTRLTVV.

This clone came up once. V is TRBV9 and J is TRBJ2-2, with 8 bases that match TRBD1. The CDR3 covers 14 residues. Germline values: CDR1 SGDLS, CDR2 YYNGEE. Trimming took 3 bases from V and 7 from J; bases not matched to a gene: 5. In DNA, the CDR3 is TGTGCCAGCAGCGCCCGGACAGGGATCGGGGAGCTGTTTTTT. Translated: CASSARTGIGELFF.

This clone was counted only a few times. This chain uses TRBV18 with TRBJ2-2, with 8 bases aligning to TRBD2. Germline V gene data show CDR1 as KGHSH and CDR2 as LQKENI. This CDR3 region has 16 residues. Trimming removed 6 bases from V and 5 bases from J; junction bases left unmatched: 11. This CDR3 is CASSLRTSGSTGELFF. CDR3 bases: TGTGCCAGCTCCCTTAGGACGAGCGGGAGTACCGGGGAGCTGTTTTTT.

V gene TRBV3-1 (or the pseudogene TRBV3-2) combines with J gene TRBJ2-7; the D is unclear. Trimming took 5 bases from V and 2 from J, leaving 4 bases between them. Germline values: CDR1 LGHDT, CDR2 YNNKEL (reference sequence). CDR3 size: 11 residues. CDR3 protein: CASSNTYEQYF. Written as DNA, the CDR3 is TGTGCCAGCAGCAATACCTACGAGCAGTACTTC.

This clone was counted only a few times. The DNA for the CDR3 is TGCAGCGCGGACGGGAAGGTGGATACGCAGTATTTT. Translation gives CSADGKVDTQYF. The chain joins TRBV29-1 to TRBJ2-3; TRBD2 is a possible D gene (5 bases). Looked up from germline, CDR1 is SQVTM and CDR2 is ANQGSEA. V gave up 7 bases and J gave up 6 bases, with 14 bases separating them. The CDR3 is 12 residues long.

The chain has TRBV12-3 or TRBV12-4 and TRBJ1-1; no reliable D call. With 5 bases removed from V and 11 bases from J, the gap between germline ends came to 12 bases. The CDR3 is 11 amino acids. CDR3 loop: CASSQRFGAFF. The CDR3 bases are TGTGCCAGCAGTCAGCGGTTTGGGGCTTTCTTT.

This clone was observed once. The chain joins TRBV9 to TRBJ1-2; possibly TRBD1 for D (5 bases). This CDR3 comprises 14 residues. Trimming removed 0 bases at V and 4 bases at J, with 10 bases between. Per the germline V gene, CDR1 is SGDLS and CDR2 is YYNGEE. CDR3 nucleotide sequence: TGTGCCAGCAGCGTAGAGGCCAGGGCCTATGGCTACACCTTC. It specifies CASSVEARAYGYTF.